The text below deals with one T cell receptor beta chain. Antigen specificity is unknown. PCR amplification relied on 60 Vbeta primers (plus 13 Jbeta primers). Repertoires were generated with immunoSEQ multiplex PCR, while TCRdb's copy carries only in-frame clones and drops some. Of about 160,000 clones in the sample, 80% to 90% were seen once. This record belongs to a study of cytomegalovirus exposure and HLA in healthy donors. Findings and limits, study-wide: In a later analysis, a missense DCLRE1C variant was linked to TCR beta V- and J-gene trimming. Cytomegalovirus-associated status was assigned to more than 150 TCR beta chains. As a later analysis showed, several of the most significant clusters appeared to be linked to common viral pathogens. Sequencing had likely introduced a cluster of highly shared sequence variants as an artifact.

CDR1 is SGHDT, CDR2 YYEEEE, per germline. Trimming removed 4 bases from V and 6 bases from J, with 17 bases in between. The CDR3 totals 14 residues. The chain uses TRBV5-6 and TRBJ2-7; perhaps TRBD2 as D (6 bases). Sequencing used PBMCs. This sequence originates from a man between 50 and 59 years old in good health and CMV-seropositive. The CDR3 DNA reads TGTGCCAGCAGCCTGGGACTCCTGCAGTCCGAGCAGTACGTC. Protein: CASSLGLLQSEQYV.